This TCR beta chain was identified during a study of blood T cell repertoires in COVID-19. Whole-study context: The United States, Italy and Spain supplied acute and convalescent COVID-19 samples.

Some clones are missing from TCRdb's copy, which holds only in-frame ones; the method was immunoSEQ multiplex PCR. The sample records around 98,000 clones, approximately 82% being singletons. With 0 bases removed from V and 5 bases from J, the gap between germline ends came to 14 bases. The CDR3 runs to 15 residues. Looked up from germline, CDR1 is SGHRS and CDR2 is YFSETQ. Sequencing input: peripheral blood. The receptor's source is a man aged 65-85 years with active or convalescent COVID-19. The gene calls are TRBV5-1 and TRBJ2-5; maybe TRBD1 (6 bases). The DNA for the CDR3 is TGCGCCAGCAGCTTGGACAGGGTGTCGGGGGAGACCCAGTACTTC. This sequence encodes CASSLDRVSGETQYF.